The text below deals with one T cell receptor (beta chain). Its antigen remains unidentified. Semi-nested PCR with Nested Universal Primer A followed constant-region reverse priming of full-length variable regions. MiXCR, applied by TCRdb to the 5' RACE reads, yields one record per CDR3 protein. Of about 60,000 distinct CDR3 sequences listed, around 30% were seen once; the top ten hold roughly 2%. Broader study findings: Tumor-infiltrating Treg TCR alpha and beta sequences overlapped most with tumor naive CD4+ T cells, then blood naive. Tumor memory CD4+ T cell TCR gene usage was found to cluster with blood and lymph node memory CD4+ cells and with lymph node naive CD4+ cells.

Sequences were obtained from tumor-infiltrating naive CD4+ T cells sorted from the breast tumor. Indicated subset: naive CD4+ T cells, CD4+CD45RA+CD25-. This TCR was sampled from a female donor with breast cancer.

CDR3 amino acids: CASSLVAGVNYGYTF. The CDR3 DNA sequence: TGTGCCAGCAGCTTGGTCGCAGGGGTCAACTATGGCTACACCTTC. This chain uses TRBV5-6 with TRBJ1-2, with a possible D match to TRBD1 (6 bases). V lost 0 bases and J 2 bases, leaving 11 bases between the germline ends. CDR1 and CDR2 (germline): SGHDT, YYEEEE. The CDR3 contains 15 residues.